This TCR beta chain came from a study of T cell responses to AZD1222 COVID-19 vaccine. Turning to the study itself: Pooling of second doses given at about 4 or about 12 weeks was done. The study, taken as a whole, reports: Females outnumbered males among donors, who were mostly white British; clonal diversity was possibly underestimated. Seropositivity was recorded at baseline in only a handful of AZD1222 recipients. When two AZD1222 doses had been given, Spike-specific TCR breadth and depth rose.

TCRdb's table, derived via immunoSEQ multiplex PCR, lists solely in-frame clones and lacks some. The table records some 100,000 clones, about 86% of them present only once. The CDR3 contains 14 residues. Germline-derived CDR1 and CDR2 are SEHNR and FQNEAQ (reference sequence). The germline V and J ends were trimmed by 2 bases and 1 base, with 5 bases remaining between them. On this clone: As yet, its antigen is unknown.

The chain employs TRBV7-9 and TRBJ2-2; no definite D call. This clonotype was sampled from an adult in good health. Sequenced material: peripheral blood, taken on day 0 of AZD1222 vaccination. This CDR3 reads CASSLRLNTGELFF. The DNA for the CDR3 is TGTGCCAGCAGCTTACGCCTGAACACCGGGGAGCTGTTTTTT.